This TCR beta chain was documented in a study of T cell responses to AZD1222 COVID-19 vaccine. Broader study findings: Rises in breadth and depth of Spike-specific TCRs came after two AZD1222 doses. With dominance at 160-218 and 743-854, vaccine-associated CD4 TCRs spanned spike.

In the case of this clone: Its antigen is unknown.

The CDR3 is made up of 14 amino acids. V was clipped by 4 bases and J by 2 bases, with 8 bases between them. CDR1 and CDR2 (germline): MRHNA, SNTAGT. Clones were sequenced by immunoSEQ multiplex PCR, and TCRdb holds only the in-frame ones, with some missing. The data contain about 120,000 clones, 80% to 95% of them singletons. The sequences come from peripheral blood, collected 28 days after the second AZD1222 dose. The sequence was obtained from an adult who received the AZD1222 COVID-19 vaccine. The chain recombines TRBV6-4 with TRBJ2-2; D remains unclear. The DNA of the CDR3 is TGTGCCAGCAGTGTCAACAGCAACACCGGGGAGCTGTTTTTT. Its protein product is CASSVNSNTGELFF.